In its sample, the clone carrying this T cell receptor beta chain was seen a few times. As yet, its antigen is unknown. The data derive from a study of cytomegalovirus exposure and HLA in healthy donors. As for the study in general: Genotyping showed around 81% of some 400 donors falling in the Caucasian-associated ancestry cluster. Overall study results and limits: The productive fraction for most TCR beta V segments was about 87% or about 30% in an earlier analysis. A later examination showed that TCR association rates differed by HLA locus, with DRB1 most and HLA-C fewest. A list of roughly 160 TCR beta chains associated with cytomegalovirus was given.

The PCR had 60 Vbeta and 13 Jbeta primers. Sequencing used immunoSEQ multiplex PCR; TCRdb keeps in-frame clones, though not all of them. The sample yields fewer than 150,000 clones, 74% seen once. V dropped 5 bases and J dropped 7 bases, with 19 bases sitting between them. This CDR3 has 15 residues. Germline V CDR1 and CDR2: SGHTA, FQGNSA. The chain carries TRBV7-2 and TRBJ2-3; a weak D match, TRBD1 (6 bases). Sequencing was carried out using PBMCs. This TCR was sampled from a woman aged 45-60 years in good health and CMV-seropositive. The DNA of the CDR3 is TGTGCCAGCAGCCCCAGCAGTCCACAGGGATATACGCAGTATTTT. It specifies CASSPSSPQGYTQYF.